This TCR beta chain was found in a study of control samples from healthy donors and cancer patients. V shed 2 bases and J 2 bases; nucleotides not matched to a gene: 11. From germline, CDR1 is SEHNR and CDR2 FQNEAQ (reference sequence). The CDR3 length is 18 residues. Profiled with immunoSEQ multiplex PCR; TCRdb holds only in-frame clones, not every one. The table shows about 80,000 clones, with around 91% occurring only once. The sequence was collected from a man between 50 and 59 years old in good health. The chain carries TRBV7-9 and TRBJ2-3, with 9 bases aligning to TRBD2. The sample taken for sequencing was blood. CDR3 coding DNA: TGTGCCAGCAGCTTACTCCAAGGGGCTAGCGGGAACACAGATACGCAGTATTTT. Protein product: CASSLLQGASGNTDTQYF.